Listed below are T cell receptor beta chains from one sample, sequenced in a study of cytomegalovirus exposure and HLA in healthy donors. TCRdb's copy holds only in-frame clones and misses some; the assay was immunoSEQ multiplex PCR. Of around 220,000 clones in the sample, about 75% are singletons; the top ten hold 1.8%. Specimen: PBMCs. The receptors come from a woman under 40 in good health and CMV-seronegative. CDR3s include the opening cysteine and the closing phenylalanine or tryptophan. The D gene is left open where the match is weak. The listing skips clone size in some rows; elsewhere it reads once, few, many or a size class.

TGTGCCAGCAGCCCTACCCCCAGCGGGAGTCCTAATGAGCAGTTCTTC,CASSPTPSGSPNEQFF,TRBD2,TRBV7-9,.,TRBJ2-1
TGCGCCAGCGATCCTAGCGGGAACCGCAATGAGCAGTTCTTC,CASDPSGNRNEQFF,TRBD2,TRBV5-1,.,TRBJ2-1
TGTGCCAGCAGGTTAGACAGGACGTTCTACGAGCAGTACTTC,CASRLDRTFYEQYF,.,TRBV6-5,.,TRBJ2-7
TGTGCCAGTAGTATAGGATACCAGAAAGCTTTCTTT,CASSIGYQKAFF,.,TRBV19,.,TRBJ1-1
TGTGCCAGTAGGTCTGCTAATAGTAAAGGCTACACCTTC,CASRSANSKGYTF,.,TRBV19,few,TRBJ1-2
TGCGCCAGCAGCTCAAGCCACGGGACTGAAGCTTTCTTT,CASSSSHGTEAFF,.,TRBV5-1,.,TRBJ1-1
TGTGCCAGCAGCTCACTCCGGGATCCGGGGTATGGCTACACCTTC,CASSSLRDPGYGYTF,.,TRBV5-4,.,TRBJ1-2
TGTGCCAGTAGTATGCGGTGGGGGAGGGGACCCAATGAGCAGTTCTTC,CASSMRWGRGPNEQFF,TRBD2,TRBV19,.,TRBJ2-1
TGTGCCAGCAGCTCGCCGGGGTCCCTAACTGAAGCTTTCTTT,CASSSPGSLTEAFF,.,TRBV5-4,few,TRBJ1-1
TGTGCCTGGAGTGTACAAACTAGCGGGAGGCCGGGTGAGCAGTTCTTC,CAWSVQTSGRPGEQFF,TRBD2,TRBV30,.,TRBJ2-1
TGTGCCAGCAGACCTAGTCCGACAGGGAACACTGAAGCTTTCTTT,CASRPSPTGNTEAFF,.,TRBV11-1,.,TRBJ1-1
TGTGCCAGCAGCAACCGGGACAGGGACCCCGGGGAGCTGTTTTTT,CASSNRDRDPGELFF,TRBD1,TRBV5-6,.,TRBJ2-2
TGTGCCAGCAGGGGGGCCCAAAAAGAGACCCAGTACTTC,CASRGAQKETQYF,.,TRBV11-2,.,TRBJ2-5
TGTGCCAGCAGATACGGACAGGATTCATATCAGCCCCAGCATTTT,CASRYGQDSYQPQHF,TRBD1,TRBV6-5,.,TRBJ1-5
TGTGCCAGCACCTTGACAATTAGCACAGATACGCAGTATTTT,CASTLTISTDTQYF,.,TRBV6-1,few,TRBJ2-3
TGTGCCAGCATTAATGGGGGGGGAGGTGGCACTGAAGCTTTCTTT,CASINGGGGGTEAFF,.,TRBV5-4,few,TRBJ1-1
TGTGCCATCAGTGAGGCATTTCAGCCGGGTGAAGCTTTCTTT,CAISEAFQPGEAFF,.,TRBV10-3,.,TRBJ1-1
TGTGCCAGCAGTGAAGGGCTCAGGGGAATCGACGAGCAGTACTTC,CASSEGLRGIDEQYF,.,TRBV6-1,.,TRBJ2-7
TGTGCCAGCAGCGTAGGGCAGGTTAATCAGCCCCAGCATTTT,CASSVGQVNQPQHF,.,TRBV9,few,TRBJ1-5
TGTGCCAGCAGCGACCCCGGGGACAGGGACGGTACGAGCACAGATACGCAGTATTTT,CASSDPGDRDGTSTDTQYF,TRBD1,TRBV9,.,TRBJ2-3
TGTGCCTGGAGTGACGGGACTAGCGGTCCCTACGGGGAGACCCAGTACTTC,CAWSDGTSGPYGETQYF,TRBD2,TRBV30,.,TRBJ2-5
TGTGCCAGCAGGAACAGGGGGCTTACGACTGAAGCTTTCTTT,CASRNRGLTTEAFF,TRBD1,TRBV6-5,many,TRBJ1-1
TGTGCCAGCAGGGGACTCAATACGCAGTATTTT,CASRGLNTQYF,.,TRBV6-1,.,TRBJ2-3
TGCGCCAGCAGCCAAGGCGTAGCCGTACTTGACGCCGGGGAGCTGTTTTTT,CASSQGVAVLDAGELFF,.,TRBV4-1,once,TRBJ2-2
TGTGCCAGCAGTGAAGAAAAGGACGGCAGGGGGAACACTGAAGCTTTCTTT,CASSEEKDGRGNTEAFF,.,TRBV2,few,TRBJ1-1
TGCGCCAGCAGCCAAGGACAGGGGTACGACGAGCAGTACTTC,CASSQGQGYDEQYF,TRBD1,TRBV5-1,.,TRBJ2-7
TGTGCCAGCTCACCGAGGGGGCCGGACACTGAAGCTTTCTTT,CASSPRGPDTEAFF,TRBD1,TRBV18,.,TRBJ1-1
TGTGCCAGCAGCTTGAGGACAACGGGGGGAATATACAATGAGCAGTTCTTC,CASSLRTTGGIYNEQFF,TRBD2,TRBV5-6,.,TRBJ2-1
TGTGCCAGCAGTTTGGAGGGAACCGGCTACACCTTC,CASSLEGTGYTF,.,TRBV6-5,once,TRBJ1-2
TGTGCCAGCAGCCCCGGGTGGATGGCTGAAGCTTTCTTT,CASSPGWMAEAFF,.,TRBV7-8,.,TRBJ1-1
TGTGCCAGCAGTTACGGACAGGGGGTGGGCTATGGCTACACCTTC,CASSYGQGVGYGYTF,TRBD1,TRBV6-5,few,TRBJ1-2
TGCGCCAGCAGCTTAGCGGGAGCGACAGATACGCAGTATTTT,CASSLAGATDTQYF,TRBD2,TRBV10-1,.,TRBJ2-3
TGTGCCAGCAGTGAATTGGTATTCGGCACTGAAGCTTTCTTT,CASSELVFGTEAFF,.,TRBV6-1,few,TRBJ1-1
TGTGCCAGCAGTATAGGACAGGGGTACAATGAGCAGTTCTTC,CASSIGQGYNEQFF,TRBD1,TRBV7-3,.,TRBJ2-1
TGTGCCAGCAGCCAGTTCGGTGAAGCTTTCTTT,CASSQFGEAFF,.,TRBV4-2,.,TRBJ1-1
TGTGCCAGCAGCTCAGGGGAGGGTACTGAAGCTTTCTTT,CASSSGEGTEAFF,.,TRBV7-6,.,TRBJ1-1
TGTGCCAGCAGTTTATCGAACGGGGGGGAGACCCAGTACTTC,CASSLSNGGETQYF,TRBD2,TRBV27,.,TRBJ2-5
TGTGCCAGCAGTCTTGGGCCGCAAGTCGTCTCCACCTACGAGCAGTACTTC,CASSLGPQVVSTYEQYF,.,TRBV7-3,few,TRBJ2-7
TGTGCCACCAGCATAGGAGTTGGGCAGCCCCAGCATTTT,CATSIGVGQPQHF,.,TRBV15,.,TRBJ1-5
TGTGCCAGCAGCTTAGGCGCTGAAGCTTTCTTT,CASSLGAEAFF,.,TRBV13,few,TRBJ1-1
TGTGCCTGGAGTCCAAGCAGGGGGTTCCCCTACGAGCAGTACTTC,CAWSPSRGFPYEQYF,TRBD1,TRBV30,.,TRBJ2-7
TGTGCCAGCAGTAGTGGGGGAGGCTATGGCTACACCTTC,CASSSGGGYGYTF,.,TRBV6-1,few,TRBJ1-2
TGCAGCGTTGTTCTCCGCGGGACAGTCAATCAGCCCCAGCATTTT,CSVVLRGTVNQPQHF,TRBD1,TRBV29-1,.,TRBJ1-5
TGTGCCAGCAGTAACAGGGGGAGCTACACCTTC,CASSNRGSYTF,TRBD1,TRBV6-5,.,TRBJ1-2
TGCGCCAGCAGCAAGACAGGGAATGGCTACACCTTC,CASSKTGNGYTF,TRBD1,TRBV5-1,.,TRBJ1-2
TGTGCCAGCAGCTCGGCTGGAAACACCATATATTTT,CASSSAGNTIYF,.,TRBV9,.,TRBJ1-3
TGTGCCAGCAGCGGGACAGGGGGTGGGAGCTATGGCTACACCTTC,CASSGTGGGSYGYTF,TRBD1,TRBV2,.,TRBJ1-2
TGTGCCAGCAGTGCAGCGGGAGAAGGTGAGCAGTTCTTC,CASSAAGEGEQFF,TRBD2,TRBV2,few,TRBJ2-1
TGTGCCAGCAGTGCCCGACAGGGTGACACTGAAGCTTTCTTT,CASSARQGDTEAFF,TRBD1,TRBV6-4,.,TRBJ1-1